The rows below give T cell receptor beta chains drawn from one sample of a study of beta chain features in type 1 diabetes. The method was immunoSEQ multiplex PCR; TCRdb's version includes in-frame clones alone and lacks a portion of them. This table has 500,000 to 700,000 clones, roughly a sixth appearing once. The sequenced sample was naive CD4+ T cells from blood. The receptors here all came from a man in his late teens or twenties in good health. The conserved cysteine and the conserved F or W are not part of the CDR3 here. The order of the fields is CDR3 protein, V gene, CDR3 length, D gene, clone size, J gene. D genes are given only for firm matches. Some rows mark clone size as missing; the rest say once, few, many or name a class of expanded clone.

AWRGLAGVSYNEQF	TRBV30	14	TRBD2	.	TRBJ2-1
ASSALTSGGRNEQF	TRBV2	14	TRBD2	.	TRBJ2-1
ASSWEGRDQPQH	TRBV5-1	12	.	few	TRBJ1-5
ASSPGQAGSDTQY	TRBV7-2	13	TRBD1	.	TRBJ2-3
ASSQDTGTEAF	TRBV14	11	.	few	TRBJ1-1
ASSSNNRVDEQF	TRBV11-3	12	.	.	TRBJ2-1
ASSLERDSSIQETQY	TRBV5-1	15	TRBD1	few	TRBJ2-5
ASSLPGIPYEQY	TRBV28	12	.	few	TRBJ2-7
ASSSGTGNEQY	TRBV7-2	11	TRBD1	.	TRBJ2-7
ASSRDGAYEQY	TRBV7-9	11	.	.	TRBJ2-7
ASSPSPPGQTEAF	TRBV19	13	TRBD1	few	TRBJ1-1
ASSPTSGSSYEQY	TRBV18	13	TRBD2	.	TRBJ2-7
ARPLGTGGENTEAF	TRBV25-1	14	TRBD1	few	TRBJ1-1